What follows is one T cell receptor beta chain and its context. Its antigen is unidentified. This sample stems from a study of follicular helper T cells after annual influenza vaccination. For the study at large: Across the 2013-2014, 2014-2015 and 2015-2016 vaccination seasons, some subjects were resampled.

Sequencing was performed with immunoSEQ multiplex PCR; in TCRdb, only in-frame clones are kept and a portion is missing. The sample holds about 6,800 clones, about 88% seen once. CDR1 and CDR2 from the germline V gene are SEHNR and FQNEAQ (reference sequence). Trimming shortened V by 1 base and J by 8 bases, and 11 bases separated the two germline ends. CDR3 length: 13 amino acids. Notes on the study in general: Day 7 ICOS+CD38+ clones were most often found later in ICOS-CD38- cTfh cells. Only about 9-21% of analyzed cells yielded productive TCRB sequences.

Regarding time point: 2015-2016 season, 7 days after influenza vaccination. Vaccine contraindications, substance abuse, HIV/AIDS, active malignancy and active illness excluded donors. The chain is built from TRBV7-9 and TRBJ1-2; D gene unclear. The sample here was CXCR5+ CD38- circulating T follicular helper cells from blood, taken 7 days after influenza vaccination. Described subset: circulating Tfh, non-naive CD4+CXCR5+PD-1+ (ICOS+CD38+ or ICOS-CD38-). The sequence came from an adult who received the influenza vaccine. The CDR3 here is CASSLEPRVGYTF. As DNA, the CDR3 is TGTGCCAGCAGCTTAGAACCCCGGGTAGGCTACACCTTC.